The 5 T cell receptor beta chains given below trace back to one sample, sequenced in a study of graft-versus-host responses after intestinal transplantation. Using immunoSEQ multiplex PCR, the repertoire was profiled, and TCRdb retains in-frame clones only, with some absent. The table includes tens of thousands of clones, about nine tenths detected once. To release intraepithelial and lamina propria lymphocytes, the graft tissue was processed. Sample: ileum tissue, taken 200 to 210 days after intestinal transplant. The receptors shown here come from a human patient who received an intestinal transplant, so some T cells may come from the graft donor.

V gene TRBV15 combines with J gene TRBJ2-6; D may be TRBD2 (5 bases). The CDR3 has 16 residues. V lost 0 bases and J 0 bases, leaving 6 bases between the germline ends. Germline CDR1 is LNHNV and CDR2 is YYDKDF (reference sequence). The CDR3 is CATSRDTSSGANVLTF. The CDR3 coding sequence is TGTGCCACCAGCAGAGATACTAGCTCTGGGGCCAACGTCCTGACTTTC.

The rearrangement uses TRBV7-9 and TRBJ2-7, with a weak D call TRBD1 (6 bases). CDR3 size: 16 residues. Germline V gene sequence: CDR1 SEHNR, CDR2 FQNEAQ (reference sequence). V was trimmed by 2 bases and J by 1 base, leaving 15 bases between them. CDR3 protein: CASSLPTGSGSYEQYF. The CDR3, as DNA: TGTGCCAGCAGCTTACCCACAGGGTCTGGGTCCTACGAGCAGTACTTC.

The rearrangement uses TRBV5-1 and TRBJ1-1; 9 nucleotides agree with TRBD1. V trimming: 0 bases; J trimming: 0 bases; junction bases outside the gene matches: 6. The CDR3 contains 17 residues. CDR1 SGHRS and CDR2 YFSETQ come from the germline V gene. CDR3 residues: CASSLAGQGTLNTEAFF. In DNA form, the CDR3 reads TGCGCCAGCAGCTTGGCGGGACAGGGAACGCTGAACACTGAAGCTTTCTTT. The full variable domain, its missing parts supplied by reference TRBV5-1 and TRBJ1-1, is KAGVTQTPRYLIKTRGQQVTLSCSPISGHRSVSWYQQTPGQGLQFLFEYFSETQRNKGNFPGRFSGRQFSNSRSEMNVSTLELGDSALYLCASSLAGQGTLNTEAFFGQGTRLTVV.

The CDR3 sequence is CASSYSGTETQYF. In DNA, the CDR3 is TGTGCCAGCAGCTATAGCGGGACAGAGACCCAGTACTTC. The V call is TRBV7-6, the J call TRBJ2-5; 8 nucleotides line up with TRBD2. The germline V gene has CDR1 SGHVS and CDR2 FNYEAQ. With 4 bases clipped from V and 4 bases from J, the junction kept 2 bases outside the gene matches. The CDR3 is 13 amino acids.

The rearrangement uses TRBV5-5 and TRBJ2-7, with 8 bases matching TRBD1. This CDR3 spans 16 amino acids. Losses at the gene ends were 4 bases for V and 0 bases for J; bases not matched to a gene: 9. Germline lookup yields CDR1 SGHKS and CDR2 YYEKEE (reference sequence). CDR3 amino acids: CASSATDRASSYEQYF. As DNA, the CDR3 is TGTGCCAGCAGCGCCACGGACAGGGCGAGCTCCTACGAGCAGTACTTC.